One sample yielded the 25 T cell receptor beta chains listed below, sequenced in a study of T cell repertoires in cytomegalovirus infection. No cognate antigen is known for these TCRs. TCRdb fed the reads into MiXCR, producing one record per CDR3 protein. The table records about 770,000 distinct CDR3 sequences, roughly 29% of them present only once. This sample comprised cultured CD8+ T cells from PBMCs, obtained from culture after CMV antigen stimulation. Every receptor here comes from a human donor in good health (CMV status not recorded). Some clones in this sample may be carry-over from other donors' samples.

V gene TRBV15 combines with J gene TRBJ2-2; 9 bases agree with TRBD1. CDR1 LNHNV and CDR2 YYDKDF come from the germline V gene (reference sequence). The CDR3 sequence is 17 residues long. J lost 6 bases, V lost 0 bases, and 8 bases had no gene match. CDR3 sequence (DNA): TGTGCCACCAGCAGAGATAGAGGGACAGGGATCCCCGGGGAGCTGTTTTTT. As protein: CATSRDRGTGIPGELFF.

This clonotype was recorded many times. This sequence joins TRBV7-9 and TRBJ1-1; D gene unclear. Per germline, CDR1 SEHNR and CDR2 FQNEAQ (reference sequence). The length of the CDR3 is 15 residues. V was cut by 5 bases and J by 2 bases, with 15 bases left in between. CDR3 amino acids: CASSLGDLFNTEAFF. For the CDR3, the DNA is TGTGCCAGCAGCCTCGGAGATCTGTTCAACACTGAAGCTTTCTTT.

The sample holds many counts of this clonotype. This chain uses TRBV4-2 with TRBJ2-1; no clear D gene. The length of the CDR3 is 15 residues. Trimming cost V 1 base and J 10 bases, with 17 bases left between them. Looked up from germline, CDR1 is LGHNA and CDR2 is YNFKEQ. The CDR3 protein is CASSQGLVVISEQFF. The CDR3 DNA follows: TGTGCCAGCAGCCAAGGGCTAGTAGTTATTTCGGAGCAGTTCTTC.

This clonotype was observed a single time. The conserved closing phenylalanine or tryptophan is absent in this CDR3, likely reflecting a read error. The gene calls are TRBV7-3 and TRBJ1-1; D gene ambiguous. The CDR3 has 14 amino acids. Germline V CDR1 and CDR2: SGHTA, FQGTGA. V was cut by 2 bases and J by 4 bases, with 11 bases left in between. Here the CDR3 reads CASSLFGESTEAFL. DNA of the CDR3: TGTGCCAGCAGCTTATTTGGGGAGAGCACTGAAGCTTTCCTT.

In this sample, this clonotype turned up a few times. The J gene is TRBJ2-7, the V gene TRBV7-9; D remains ambiguous. Trimming cost V 2 bases and J 2 bases, with 16 bases left between them. The CDR3 runs 16 residues. In germline, CDR1 is SEHNR, CDR2 FQNEAQ (reference sequence). The CDR3 here is CASSLFVRTATYEQYF. The CDR3 DNA reads TGTGCCAGCAGCTTATTCGTTCGGACGGCGACCTACGAGCAGTACTTC.

The genes are TRBV29-1 and TRBJ2-5; no reliable D call. This CDR3 spans 14 amino acids. From germline, CDR1 is SQVTM and CDR2 ANQGSEA. V shed 1 base and J shed 2 bases, with 11 bases lying between them. The CDR3 reads CSVEAPDEQETQYF. In DNA form, the CDR3 reads TGCAGCGTTGAAGCCCCAGACGAACAAGAGACCCAGTACTTC.

This clonotype was observed a few times. This chain uses TRBV12-3 or TRBV12-4 with TRBJ2-5, with D possibly matching TRBD1 (6 bases). Trimming removed 3 bases at V and 1 base at J, with 12 bases between. There are 15 residues in the CDR3. The CDR3 nucleotides are TGTGCCAGCAGTTTCCGGGACACCAGCCAAGAGACCCAGTACTTC. It is translated as CASSFRDTSQETQYF.

The sample holds a few counts of this clonotype. The genes are TRBV5-5 and TRBJ2-4, with a possible D match to TRBD1 (5 bases). The CDR3 contains 17 residues. V lost 2 bases and J 3 bases, leaving 18 bases between the germline ends. CDR1 is SGHKS and CDR2 is YYEKEE in the germline V gene (reference sequence). CDR3 bases: TGTGCCAGCAGCTTCGACCTTACTTCAGGGTTCAAAAACATTCAGTACTTC. This gives the protein CASSFDLTSGFKNIQYF.

In its sample, this clonotype was seen a few times. The V gene is TRBV12-5, the J gene TRBJ1-2; D gene uncertain. Trimming pared 6 bases from V and 8 bases from J, leaving 13 bases between. The germline V gene has CDR1 LGHNT and CDR2 FRNRAP. The CDR3 is made up of 12 amino acids. The CDR3 bases are TGTGCTAGTGGGGACGGACGATCGGGCTACACCTTC. It specifies CASGDGRSGYTF.

As to this clonotype: At one boundary the junction diverges from the germline segment, which might be a read error. The V and J genes are TRBV4-1 and TRBJ1-4; D not certain. CDR1 is MGHRA, CDR2 YSYEKL, per germline. The CDR3 length is 12 residues. CDR3 sequence (DNA): TGCGCCAGCAGCCAAGATCAGGCCCTCATCTACTTT. Its protein product is CASSQDQALIYF.

The chain couples TRBV19 to TRBJ2-1; D is unresolved. V lost 4 bases, J lost 7 bases, and 14 bases lay in between. Germline V lookup: CDR1 LNHDA, CDR2 SQIVND (reference sequence). The CDR3 has 14 residues. In DNA form, the CDR3 reads TGTGCCAGTAGTAACCCGGGCAGCCCTAATGAGCAGTTCTTC. Translating it yields CASSNPGSPNEQFF.

This clonotype was counted between two and nine times. The CDR3 DNA follows: TGTGCCAGCAACTCAGGGGGCGCGCACAATGAGCAGTTCTTC. Amino acids: CASNSGGAHNEQFF. The chain combines TRBV5-4 with TRBJ2-1; 8 nucleotides agree with TRBD1. CDR1 and CDR2 from the germline V gene are SGHNT and YYREEE (reference sequence). Trimming removed 6 bases from V and 5 bases from J; junction bases left unmatched: 7. The CDR3 sequence is 14 residues long.

This clonotype was seen a few times. CDR3 loop: CASSSGTPVEKTQYF. DNA of the CDR3: TGCGCCAGCAGCTCCGGGACTCCGGTTGAGAAGACCCAGTACTTC. This sequence joins TRBV5-1 and TRBJ2-5; a weak D match, TRBD2 (6 bases). Trimming took 3 bases from V and 6 from J, leaving 18 bases between them. There are 15 residues in the CDR3. CDR1 is SGHRS, CDR2 YFSETQ, per germline.

This clonotype came up once. This chain links TRBV5-4 with TRBJ1-2, with D possibly matching TRBD1 (6 bases). The CDR3 is made up of 15 amino acids. The germline V and J ends were trimmed by 1 base and 2 bases, with 12 bases remaining between them. Germline CDR1 SGHNT, CDR2 YYREEE (reference sequence). In nucleotides, the CDR3 is TGTGCCAGCAGCTTGACTTCAGGGGAAAACTATGGCTACACCTTC. It codes for CASSLTSGENYGYTF. Using reference TRBV5-4 and TRBJ1-2 for the parts outside the CDR3, the full variable domain is ETGVTQSPTHLIKTRGQQVTLRCSSQSGHNTVSWYQQALGQGPQFIFQYYREEENGRGNFPPRFSGLQFPNYSSELNVNALELDDSALYLCASSLTSGENYGYTFGSGTRLTVV.

This clonotype showed up just a few times. This chain connects TRBV4-3 to TRBJ2-1; D tentatively reads TRBD1 or TRBD2 (5 bases each). Trimming took 3 bases from V and 4 from J, leaving 19 bases between them. The CDR3 sequence is 17 residues long. Germline CDR1 reads LGHNA; CDR2 reads YSLEER. CDR3 protein: CASSHGDGAKGYNEQFF. CDR3 DNA: TGCGCCAGCAGCCACGGGGACGGGGCAAAGGGGTACAATGAGCAGTTCTTC.

This clonotype occurred a few times. The genes are TRBV7-9 and TRBJ1-2; D remains unclear. Germline V gene lookup returns CDR1 SEHNR and CDR2 FQNEAQ (reference sequence). Trimming removed 11 bases at V and 0 bases at J, with 10 bases between. The CDR3 is 12 residues long. This CDR3 is CASLLANYGYTF. CDR3 bases: TGTGCCTCCCTTTTAGCTAACTATGGCTACACCTTC.

This clonotype was recorded many times. One end of the junction varies from germline; a read error may be responsible. The chain carries TRBV7-6 and TRBJ1-1, with D perhaps matching TRBD1 (6 bases). Germline-derived CDR1 and CDR2 are SGHVS and FNYEAQ. The CDR3 has 17 residues. The CDR3 coding sequence is TGTGCCAGCAGCTTTACTCCACCGGACAGAGTGAAAACTGAAGCTTTCTTT. Its translation: CASSFTPPDRVKTEAFF.

This sequence joins TRBV7-3 and TRBJ2-1, with TRBD2 matching over 9 bases. Germline-derived CDR1 and CDR2 are SGHTA and FQGTGA. V was pared by 5 bases and J by 6 bases, with 8 bases of the junction left unmatched. The CDR3 covers 15 residues. CDR3 coding DNA: TGTGCCAGCAGCCCCGCGGGGGGGCGGGTCAATGAGCAGTTCTTC. Translating gives CASSPAGGRVNEQFF.

V usage is TRBV7-9 and J usage is TRBJ1-1; the D gene is possibly TRBD1 (5 bases). The length of the CDR3 is 12 residues. V was clipped by 3 bases and J by 6 bases, with 8 bases between them. CDR1 and CDR2 (germline): SEHNR, FQNEAQ (reference sequence). As DNA, the CDR3 is TGTGCCAGCAGCTTCGGCAGGGCTGAAGCTTTCTTT. It codes for CASSFGRAEAFF.

This clonotype turned up a few times. The rearrangement joins TRBV6-6 to TRBJ2-2, with D perhaps given as TRBD1 or TRBD2 (6 bases each). The V end was cut by 10 bases, the J end by 9 bases, with 21 bases between. CDR3 length: 14 amino acids. CDR1 MNHNY and CDR2 SVGAGI come from the germline V gene (reference sequence). The CDR3 DNA sequence: TGTGCCACCCTTATATACAGGGAGGTCCGGGAGCTGTTTTTT. Its translation is CATLIYREVRELFF.

This clonotype was counted only a few times. The V and J genes are TRBV27 and TRBJ1-1; D gene ambiguous. The CDR3 sequence is 15 residues long. Germline loops: CDR1 MNHEY, CDR2 SMNVEV (reference sequence). Trimming removed 3 bases from V and 0 bases from J, with 11 bases in between. Here the CDR3 reads CASSFRPVLNTEAFF. The CDR3, as DNA: TGTGCCAGCAGTTTCCGTCCAGTTTTGAACACTGAAGCTTTCTTT.

The chain combines TRBV6-6 with TRBJ2-3; TRBD1 aligns across 8 bases. In germline, CDR1 is MNHNY, CDR2 SVGAGI (reference sequence). V was pared by 5 bases and J by 2 bases, with 9 bases of the junction left unmatched. This CDR3 contains 16 residues. This CDR3 reads CASSPQTGALTDTQYF. The CDR3 nucleotides are TGTGCCAGCAGTCCCCAGACAGGGGCTCTCACAGATACGCAGTATTTT.

A few counts support this clonotype. This chain joins TRBV23-1 and TRBJ2-2; 8 bases line up with TRBD1. TRBV23-1 is an ORF, with its function uncertain. The CDR3 has 18 amino acids. J was trimmed by 4 bases and V by 4 bases; bases with no gene match: 14. The CDR3, as DNA: TGCGCCAGCAGTCCTGGACAGGGCGGTGTGTGGGTCACCGGGGAGCTGTTTTTT. As protein: CASSPGQGGVWVTGELFF.

This clonotype was counted at least ten times. The gene calls are TRBV12-3 or TRBV12-4 and TRBJ2-2, with D unclear. This CDR3 contains 11 residues. V gave up 3 bases and J gave up 8 bases, with 4 bases separating them. CDR3 nucleotides: TGTGCCAGCAGTTTCGGTGGGGAGCTGTTTTTT. It specifies CASSFGGELFF.

This clonotype was detected only a few times. V gene TRBV7-3 combines with J gene TRBJ1-2; 7 bases match TRBD1. Germline trimming cut 5 bases from V and 0 bases from J; bases unmatched to any gene: 12. The CDR3 has 17 amino acids. Germline V gene sequence: CDR1 SGHTA, CDR2 FQGTGA. CDR3 loop: CASSPWGRGISNYGYTF. CDR3 DNA: TGTGCCAGCAGCCCCTGGGGCAGGGGGATTTCTAACTATGGCTACACCTTC.